Listed here are 18 T cell receptor beta chains from one sample, sequenced in a study of Graves' ophthalmopathy and Graves' hyperthyroidism. RNA transcripts served as template for amplifying TCR beta CDR3 sequences. The library came from an HTBI-primed first-round RT-PCR and a second-round multiplex PCR. TCRdb independently ran MiXCR on the multiplex PCR reads; one entry per CDR3 protein. The data hold about 400,000 distinct CDR3 sequences, with 15% to 19% observed a single time. Sequencing was carried out using peripheral blood. Receptors originate from a young woman with stable Graves' hyperthyroidism.

J is TRBJ2-7 and V is TRBV12-3 or TRBV12-4; 7 bases are shared with TRBD1. The CDR3 length is 14 residues. J was trimmed by 5 bases and V by 5 bases; bases with no gene match: 9. The DNA of the CDR3 is TGTGCCAGCAGTAGGGACAGCGAGATCCACGAGCAGTACTTC. This encodes CASSRDSEIHEQYF.

This clonotype was seen repeatedly, ten times or more. This chain connects TRBV11-2 to TRBJ1-2; D is uncertain. The V gene lost 5 bases and the J gene lost 2 bases, with 15 bases spanning the gap. This CDR3 has 15 amino acids. From germline, CDR1 is SGHAT and CDR2 FQNNGV. In DNA, the CDR3 is TGTGCCAGCAGCCGGGGAGGAAGTTTAAACTATGGCTACACCTTC. Its protein product is CASSRGGSLNYGYTF.

This clonotype was detected many times. The chain combines TRBV20-1 with TRBJ2-7; D may correspond to TRBD1 or TRBD2 (7 bases each). Germline loops: CDR1 DFQATT, CDR2 SNEGSKA (reference sequence). The ends were cut back, 5 bases at V and 4 bases at J, with 21 bases in the middle. The CDR3 has 15 amino acids. The CDR3 coding sequence is TGCAGTGCTCGGGACAGCCCTCGGGGAGGGTACGAGCAGTACTTC. Its protein is CSARDSPRGGYEQYF.

This clonotype showed up many times. This chain uses TRBV6-1 with TRBJ2-7, with 9 bases that match TRBD1. The CDR3 totals 14 residues. Germline V lookup: CDR1 MNHNS, CDR2 SASEGT. The V and J ends lost 6 bases and 7 bases, in that order; junction bases with no gene match: 10. CDR3 in DNA: TGTGCCAGCAGGACAGGGGGGCGTCTTTCGGAGCAGTACTTC. This translates into CASRTGGRLSEQYF.

This clonotype was seen only a few times. Possible read error: a much larger clone is one base away. The V gene is TRBV5-1, the J gene TRBJ2-7; D unresolved. The CDR3 covers 13 residues. Germline V gene sequence: CDR1 SGHRS, CDR2 YFSETQ. V was pared by 4 bases and J by 5 bases, with 13 bases between. The CDR3 bases are TGCGCCAGCAGCCTAATTGGTTCCCACGAGCAGTACTTC. As protein: CASSLIGSHEQYF.

Ten or more counts support this clonotype. The rearrangement links TRBV12-3 or TRBV12-4 to TRBJ2-7; 7 nucleotides agree with TRBD2. V lost 8 bases to trimming and J lost 7 bases; unmatched junction nucleotides: 14. This CDR3 comprises 14 residues. Here the CDR3 DNA reads TGTGCCAGCGGGGCTAGCGGAAGCAATAGGGAGCAGTACTTC. Residues: CASGASGSNREQYF.

This clonotype was counted ten times or more. The rearrangement joins TRBV6-2 or TRBV6-3 to TRBJ1-6; D unresolved. CDR3 size: 14 residues. The V end lost 3 bases, the J end lost 9 bases, and 12 bases lay between the germline ends. Germline CDR1 MNHEY, CDR2 SVGEGT. CDR3: CASSYQADSSPLHF. The CDR3 DNA reads as TGTGCCAGCAGTTATCAGGCAGACTCTTCACCCCTCCACTTT.

In this sample, this clonotype turned up many times. The V and J genes are TRBV28 and TRBJ1-1; no firm D call. CDR3 length: 12 residues. V was clipped by 5 bases and J by 6 bases, with 10 bases between them. CDR1 and CDR2 (germline): MDHEN, SYDVKM. The CDR3 sequence is CASSLRAPEAFF. CDR3 sequence (DNA): TGTGCCAGCAGTCTGAGAGCGCCTGAAGCTTTCTTT.

This clonotype was seen a single time. J is TRBJ1-2 and V is TRBV28; D might be TRBD1 (5 bases). CDR1 MDHEN and CDR2 SYDVKM come from the germline V gene. This CDR3 spans 13 amino acids. V dropped 3 bases and J dropped 5 bases, with 10 bases sitting between them. CDR3 region: CASSLIQGYGYTF. In DNA form, the CDR3 reads TGTGCCAGCAGTTTGATTCAGGGTTATGGCTACACCTTC.

This clonotype was seen ten or more times. The chain has TRBV29-1 and TRBJ2-2; D is perhaps TRBD2 (5 bases). Per germline, CDR1 SQVTM and CDR2 ANQGSEA. The CDR3 spans 13 residues. The CDR3, as DNA: TGCTGCGCCCGAGGGTACGCGACCGGGGAGCTGTTTTTT. This gives the protein CCARGYATGELFF.

This clonotype was recorded at least ten times. V usage is TRBV29-1 and J usage is TRBJ1-2; unclear D gene. V was pared by 1 base and J by 0 bases, with 6 bases between. In germline, CDR1 is SQVTM, CDR2 ANQGSEA. The CDR3 is 13 amino acids. CDR3 sequence (DNA): TGCAGCGTTGAAGTGGGGACTAACTATGGCTACACCTTC. Translation gives CSVEVGTNYGYTF.

The sample holds many counts of this clonotype. The J gene is TRBJ2-7, the V gene TRBV7-3; TRBD2 matches 11 bases. Germline V gene sequence: CDR1 SGHTA, CDR2 FQGTGA. The CDR3 is 17 residues long. V dropped 5 bases and J dropped 2; count of bases not matched to a gene: 11. CDR3 DNA: TGTGCCAGCAGCCTAGTTAAGACTAGCGGGGACCCCTACGAGCAGTACTTC. It yields the protein CASSLVKTSGDPYEQYF.

There are many counts of this clonotype. The chain carries TRBV2 and TRBJ1-2, with a possible D match to TRBD1 (5 bases). CDR1 SNHLY and CDR2 FYNNEI come from the germline V gene. The V and J ends lost 6 bases and 8 bases respectively, with 13 bases between them. This CDR3 contains 12 residues. The CDR3 DNA follows: TGTGCCAGCAGATATCAGGGAGGGGGCTACACCTTC. Translated, it gives CASRYQGGGYTF.

This clonotype was seen at least ten times. The chain recombines TRBV11-1 with TRBJ1-2; the D gene is possibly TRBD1 (5 bases). The CDR3 runs to 18 residues. With 0 bases removed from V and 3 bases from J, the gap between germline ends came to 20 bases. Germline V gene lookup returns CDR1 SGHAT and CDR2 FQDESV (reference sequence). The CDR3 coding sequence is TGTGCCAGCAGCTTAGCGCGGCGGGCCTGGCAGGGCCACTATGGCTACACCTTC. Translation gives CASSLARRAWQGHYGYTF.

This clonotype was picked up many times. This chain links TRBV20-1 with TRBJ1-1; 7 positions match TRBD1. CDR3 length: 13 residues. J was trimmed by 9 bases and V by 1 base; bases with no gene match: 8. Germline V gives CDR1 DFQATT, CDR2 SNEGSKA (reference sequence). The CDR3 sequence is CSARVQGEDQAFF. The CDR3 coding sequence is TGCAGTGCTAGAGTCCAGGGGGAGGATCAAGCTTTCTTT.

The gene calls are TRBV2 and TRBJ2-5, with TRBD2 identical over 8 bases. This CDR3 has 14 amino acids. Germline-derived CDR1 and CDR2 are SNHLY and FYNNEI. V lost 2 bases and J lost 5; bases outside the gene matches: 4. The CDR3 region is CASSEPSGWETQYF. In DNA form, the CDR3 reads TGTGCCAGCAGTGAACCTAGCGGGTGGGAGACCCAGTACTTC. Drawing the rest from reference TRBV2 and TRBJ2-5, the complete variable domain is EPEVTQTPSHQVTQMGQEVILRCVPISNHLYFYWYRQILGQKVEFLVSFYNNEISEKSEIFDDQFSVERPDGSNFTLKIRSTKLEDSAMYFCASSEPSGWETQYFGPGTRLLVL.

This clonotype was observed many times. The chain employs TRBV19 and TRBJ1-1; no firm D call. The length of the CDR3 is 13 residues. Trimming took off 3 bases at V and 6 bases at J, with 11 bases between the two ends. Germline lookup yields CDR1 LNHDA and CDR2 SQIVND (reference sequence). Here the CDR3 reads CASSIKSVSEAFF. CDR3 nucleotide sequence: TGTGCCAGTAGTATTAAGAGTGTTTCTGAAGCTTTCTTT. Drawing the rest from reference TRBV19 and TRBJ1-1, the complete variable domain is DGGITQSPKYLFRKEGQNVTLSCEQNLNHDAMYWYRQDPGQGLRLIYYSQIVNDFQKGDIAEGYSVSREKKESFPLTVTSAQKNPTAFYLCASSIKSVSEAFFGQGTRLTVV.

The table lists this clonotype with many counts. CDR3 sequence: CSARGTDSYEQYF. The DNA for the CDR3 is TGCAGTGCTAGAGGGACAGACTCCTACGAGCAGTACTTC. This chain links TRBV20-1 with TRBJ2-7; the D gene is possibly TRBD1 (6 bases). The CDR3 is made up of 13 amino acids. Germline V lookup: CDR1 DFQATT, CDR2 SNEGSKA (reference sequence). Trimming cost V 1 base and J 0 bases, with 7 bases left between them.